Following are 21 T cell receptor beta chains from one sample sequenced in a study of blood T cell repertoires in COVID-19. Sequencing was performed with immunoSEQ multiplex PCR; in TCRdb, only in-frame clones are kept and a portion is missing. This sample has roughly 300,000 clones; around 87% occur once, and the top ten carry 7.8%. Input material: peripheral blood. The source is a woman between 50 and 59 years old who had recovered from COVID-19.

The CDR3 coding sequence is TGTGCCAGCAGCTTAGCCGGTTCGCCGGCGGGAGACTTCCCAGATACGCAGTATTTT. Encoded protein: CASSLAGSPAGDFPDTQYF. The gene calls are TRBV7-2 and TRBJ2-3, with 7 bases aligning to TRBD2. The CDR3 is 19 residues long. Per germline, CDR1 SGHTA and CDR2 FQGNSA. The ends lost 0 bases at V and 4 bases at J; junction bases unmatched: 16.

The chain couples TRBV19 to TRBJ2-4; a possible D gene is TRBD1 (6 bases). This CDR3 is built from 16 residues. V lost 5 bases, J lost 0 bases, and 14 bases lay in between. CDR1 and CDR2 from the germline V gene are LNHDA and SQIVND (reference sequence). CDR3 nucleotide sequence: TGTGCCAGTAGTGTGGGACACCAGCTAGCCAAAAACATTCAGTACTTC. It is translated as CASSVGHQLAKNIQYF.

The chain links TRBV6-5 to TRBJ1-1, with D possibly matching TRBD1 (6 bases). The CDR3 totals 15 residues. Trimming shortened V by 0 bases and J by 5 bases, and 13 bases separated the two germline ends. The V gene's germline CDR1 is MNHEY and CDR2 SVGAGI. The CDR3 reads CASSYSTAGDTEAFF. The CDR3, as DNA: TGTGCCAGCAGTTACTCGACGGCAGGGGATACTGAAGCTTTCTTT.

The rearrangement uses TRBV6-1 and TRBJ1-4; D remains ambiguous. Per the germline V gene, CDR1 is MNHNS and CDR2 is SASEGT. This CDR3 region has 14 residues. V was pared by 2 bases and J by 4 bases, with 8 bases between. The CDR3 loop is CASSEQNNNEKLFF. The CDR3 DNA follows: TGTGCCAGCAGTGAACAGAATAATAATGAAAAACTGTTTTTT.

V and J are TRBV30 and TRBJ1-3; D is possibly TRBD1 (6 bases). The CDR3 consists of 13 residues. Germline V gene data show CDR1 as GTSNPN and CDR2 as SVGIG (reference sequence). Trimming cost V 4 bases and J 4 bases, with 11 bases left between them. CDR3 DNA: TGTGCCTGGACGGCGGGGGGCGGAAACACCATATATTTT. Its protein is CAWTAGGGNTIYF.

The chain recombines TRBV4-2 with TRBJ1-1; no firm D call. The ends were cut back, 1 base at V and 1 base at J, with 7 bases in the middle. CDR1 LGHNA and CDR2 YNFKEQ come from the germline V gene. This CDR3 has 14 residues. CDR3 protein: CASSQVSPNTEAFF. The CDR3 nucleotides are TGTGCCAGCAGCCAAGTCAGTCCGAACACTGAAGCTTTCTTT.

V usage is TRBV7-8 and J usage is TRBJ1-2; no clear D. CDR3 length: 14 residues. Germline CDR1 and CDR2: SGHVS and FQNEAQ. The V and J ends lost 4 bases and 5 bases respectively, with 14 bases between them. CDR3 in amino acids: CASSSAGLGYGYTF. CDR3 sequence (DNA): TGTGCCAGCAGCTCGGCAGGTCTCGGTTATGGCTACACCTTC. The whole variable domain, filled in from reference TRBV7-8 and TRBJ1-2, reads GAGVSQSPRYKVAKRGQDVALRCDPISGHVSLFWYQQALGQGPEFLTYFQNEAQLDKSGLPSDRFFAERPEGSVSTLKIQRTQQEDSAVYLCASSSAGLGYGYTFGSGTRLTVV.

CDR3 coding DNA: TGTGCCAGCAGCACGACAGGGGACGAGCAGTACTTC. Amino acid sequence: CASSTTGDEQYF. J is TRBJ2-7 and V is TRBV6-5, with 8 bases lining up with TRBD1. The CDR3 totals 12 residues. With 6 bases clipped from V and 5 bases from J, the junction kept 3 bases outside the gene matches. Germline assignment: CDR1 MNHEY and CDR2 SVGAGI.

The J gene is TRBJ1-2, the V gene TRBV30; tentatively, D is TRBD1 (5 bases). CDR1 is GTSNPN and CDR2 is SVGIG in the germline V gene (reference sequence). The CDR3 totals 12 residues. The ends were cut back, 4 bases at V and 8 bases at J, with 14 bases in the middle. CDR3 bases: TGTGCCTGGACCGGAGGGGCTGCCGGCTACACCTTC. Amino acid sequence: CAWTGGAAGYTF.

The CDR3 sequence: CASSLSSTSGGYEQYF. Here the CDR3 DNA reads TGTGCCAGCAGCCTAAGTTCGACTAGCGGGGGCTACGAGCAGTACTTC. The chain is built from TRBV3-1 (or the pseudogene TRBV3-2) and TRBJ2-7; TRBD2 agrees at 12 bases. With 4 bases clipped from V and 3 bases from J, the junction kept 7 bases outside the gene matches. The CDR3 is made up of 16 amino acids. The germline V gene has CDR1 LGHDT and CDR2 YNNKEL (reference sequence).

The chain uses TRBV19 and TRBJ2-3; D uncertain. CDR3 size: 13 residues. CDR1 and CDR2 (germline): LNHDA, SQIVND (reference sequence). V lost 4 bases and J lost 2, with 7 bases in between. The CDR3 here is CASSSGITDTQYF. The CDR3 bases are TGTGCCAGTAGTAGCGGTATCACAGATACGCAGTATTTT.

The rearrangement uses TRBV3-1 (or the pseudogene TRBV3-2) and TRBJ2-7; tentative D call: TRBD2 (7 bases). Germline lookup yields CDR1 LGHDT and CDR2 YNNKEL (reference sequence). This CDR3 has 14 residues. Trimming left V 2 bases short and J 3 bases short, with 11 bases between. DNA for the CDR3: TGTGCCAGCAGCCAAAAAGGGGGGGACTACGAGCAGTACTTC. It specifies CASSQKGGDYEQYF.

The V gene is TRBV3-1 (or the pseudogene TRBV3-2), the J gene TRBJ1-1; no clear D gene. Trimming took off 1 base at V and 0 bases at J, with 9 bases between the two ends. Germline V lookup: CDR1 LGHDT, CDR2 YNNKEL (reference sequence). The CDR3 is made up of 15 amino acids. CDR3 loop: CASSQGSFMNTEAFF. CDR3 DNA: TGTGCCAGCAGCCAAGGTTCCTTTATGAACACTGAAGCTTTCTTT.

To note about this clone: Other DNA sequences from this sample encode an identical CDR3 as well. The gene calls are TRBV7-2 and TRBJ2-2; D is undetermined. V was shortened by 2 bases and J by 2 bases, with 6 bases between the two germline ends. This CDR3 has 14 residues. Germline CDR1 is SGHTA and CDR2 is FQGNSA. CDR3 protein: CASSLLTNTGELFF. CDR3 sequence (DNA): TGTGCCAGCAGCTTACTGACAAACACCGGGGAGCTGTTTTTT.

This clone was found a few times. The rearrangement uses TRBV6-5 and TRBJ2-5, with D unclear. Germline values: CDR1 MNHEY, CDR2 SVGAGI. The V end was cut by 6 bases, the J end by 2 bases, with 13 bases between. The length of the CDR3 is 14 residues. This CDR3 reads CASSRSRGQETQYF. Written as DNA, the CDR3 is TGTGCCAGCAGCCGGAGTCGAGGACAAGAGACCCAGTACTTC.

The chain is built from TRBV9 and TRBJ1-1; 8 nucleotides align to TRBD1. The V gene end was trimmed by 6 bases and the J gene end by 3 bases; junction bases not matched to a gene: 4. This CDR3 has 13 residues. CDR1 and CDR2 (germline): SGDLS, YYNGEE. The CDR3 bases are TGTGCCAGCAACAGGGGGAGCGACACTGAAGCTTTCTTT. This codes for CASNRGSDTEAFF.

The chain carries TRBV4-2 and TRBJ2-7; 7 bases are a match to TRBD1. The CDR3 length is 13 residues. In germline, CDR1 is LGHNA, CDR2 YNFKEQ. The V and J ends lost 4 bases and 3 bases, in that order; junction bases with no gene match: 3. CDR3 DNA: TGTGCCAGCAGCCCGGGACAGAGCTACGAGCAGTACTTC. As protein: CASSPGQSYEQYF.

This chain connects TRBV29-1 to TRBJ2-3; 9 nucleotides line up with TRBD1. This CDR3 contains 13 residues. Germline V CDR1 and CDR2: SQVTM, ANQGSEA. The trim removed 6 bases at V and 2 bases at J, leaving 3 bases unmatched. CDR3: CSVGTGITDTQYF. CDR3 in DNA: TGCAGCGTCGGGACAGGGATCACAGATACGCAGTATTTT.

This clone was recorded only once. V gene TRBV5-5 combines with J gene TRBJ2-3, with 12 positions matching TRBD2. Per the germline V gene, CDR1 is SGHKS and CDR2 is YYEKEE (reference sequence). CDR3 length equals 18 residues. V lost 0 bases and J lost 5; bases outside the gene matches: 10. The CDR3 reads CASSLGVLAGGLLDTQYF. CDR3 nucleotide sequence: TGTGCCAGCAGCTTGGGTGTCCTAGCGGGGGGGCTTCTAGATACGCAGTATTTT.

The J gene is TRBJ2-5, the V gene TRBV7-2; D might be TRBD2 (6 bases). The CDR3 consists of 13 residues. Germline V gene sequence: CDR1 SGHTA, CDR2 FQGNSA. The V end was cut by 5 bases, the J end by 1 base, with 8 bases between. Here the CDR3 DNA reads TGTGCCAGCAGCCGGGAGACCCAAGAGACCCAGTACTTC. As protein: CASSRETQETQYF.

The genes are TRBV14 and TRBJ2-5, with 7 bases that match TRBD1. There are 14 residues in the CDR3. Unmatched junction bases numbered 3, after V lost 0 bases and J lost 5 bases. The V gene's germline CDR1 is SGHDN and CDR2 FVKESK. CDR3 nucleotide sequence: TGTGCCAGCAGCCAAGACGCACAGGGGGAGACCCAGTACTTC. Translating it yields CASSQDAQGETQYF.